These 26 T cell receptor beta chains share one sample of origin, sequenced in a study of T cells in Graves' hyperthyroidism and ophthalmopathy. Amplification targeted TCR beta CDR3 regions from RNA transcripts. The HTBI set primed first-round TCR CDR3 RT-PCR. Via MiXCR, TCRdb re-called the multiplex PCR reads, giving one row per CDR3 protein. The sample carries approximately 400,000 distinct CDR3 sequences, approximately 20% recorded once. Sequences were obtained from blood. The source is a young woman with Graves' hyperthyroidism.

This chain connects TRBV7-8 to TRBJ2-5; 14 nucleotides match TRBD2. The V gene's germline CDR1 is SGHVS and CDR2 FQNEAQ. The CDR3 covers 16 residues. Germline trimming cut 1 base from V and 3 bases from J; bases unmatched to any gene: 1. The CDR3 DNA is TGTGCCAGCAGCTTAGTGGGACTAGCGGGAGAAGAGACCCAGTACTTC. This gives the protein CASSLVGLAGEETQYF. Looking up the rest from reference TRBV7-8 and TRBJ2-5 gives the full variable domain: GAGVSQSPRYKVAKRGQDVALRCDPISGHVSLFWYQQALGQGPEFLTYFQNEAQLDKSGLPSDRFFAERPEGSVSTLKIQRTQQEDSAVYLCASSLVGLAGEETQYFGPGTRLLVL.

At least ten counts were recorded for this clonotype. The V call is TRBV5-7, the J call TRBJ1-2, with D unresolved. TRBV5-7 is identified as an open reading frame with a role that is uncertain. Trimming left V 7 bases short and J 3 bases short, with 19 bases between. The CDR3 has 15 amino acids. CDR3 DNA: TGTGCCAGCTCCCCCGCCCTCACTTATGACTATGGCTACACCTTC. As protein: CASSPALTYDYGYTF.

This clonotype appeared many times. The CDR3 nucleotides read TGTGCCAGCAGGGTATTCACCGGGGAGCTGTTTTTT. Residues: CASRVFTGELFF. The genes are TRBV6-1 and TRBJ2-2; D is unclear. Between the trimmed V and J ends, which lost 6 bases and 4 bases, there was a span of 6 bases. The germline V gene encodes CDR1 MNHNS and CDR2 SASEGT. This CDR3 spans 12 amino acids.

There are many counts of this clonotype. J is TRBJ2-2 and V is TRBV6-4, with TRBD2 identical over 9 bases. Germline values: CDR1 MRHNA, CDR2 SNTAGT. Trimming cost V 8 bases and J 3 bases; bases outside gene matches: 1. The CDR3 covers 13 residues. Here the CDR3 reads CASASGDTGELFF. The CDR3 DNA reads as TGTGCCAGCGCTAGCGGGGACACCGGGGAGCTGTTTTTT.

This clonotype was observed many times. The chain has TRBV6-1 and TRBJ2-4; TRBD2 aligns across 8 bases. The CDR3 sequence is 17 residues long. Germline CDR1 and CDR2: MNHNS and SASEGT. The J segment lost 8 bases and the V segment lost 6 bases, leaving 18 bases of the junction unmatched. DNA of the CDR3: TGTGCCAGCAGGCCCTACTTCGCGGGGGGCGAGGAAGACATTCAGTACTTC. Amino acid sequence: CASRPYFAGGEEDIQYF.

Ten or more counts support this clonotype. V is TRBV6-2 or TRBV6-3 and J is TRBJ1-2, with D unclear. Between the trimmed V and J ends, which lost 2 bases and 4 bases, there was a span of 14 bases. The CDR3 runs to 15 residues. Germline loops: CDR1 MNHEY, CDR2 SVGEGT. The CDR3: CASSYVTRGGYGYTF. Here the CDR3 DNA reads TGTGCCAGCAGTTACGTCACCCGGGGAGGCTATGGCTACACCTTC.

This clonotype was recorded at least ten times. CDR3 bases: TGCGCCAGCAGCCAAGTCAGGACAGGACGACCATTTTCTGGAAACACCATATATTTT. As protein: CASSQVRTGRPFSGNTIYF. The V call is TRBV4-1, the J call TRBJ1-3; 7 bases map to TRBD1. Unmatched junction bases numbered 13, after V lost 1 base and J lost 1 base. Germline loops: CDR1 MGHRA, CDR2 YSYEKL. The CDR3 totals 19 residues.

V and J are TRBV6-5 and TRBJ1-5; D not resolved. CDR3 length: 13 residues. V lost 0 bases to trimming and J lost 7 bases, with 7 bases between them. The germline V gene encodes CDR1 MNHEY and CDR2 SVGAGI. The CDR3 DNA sequence: TGTGCCAGCAGTTACTCGGAGAACCAGCCCCAGCATTTT. Amino acid sequence: CASSYSENQPQHF.

This clonotype was seen at least ten times. V usage is TRBV13 and J usage is TRBJ2-5, with 7 bases lining up with TRBD2. After removal of 3 bases from V and 0 bases from J, the junction contained 4 bases not matched to a gene. This CDR3 is 15 amino acids long. Germline CDR1 is PRHDT and CDR2 is FYEKMQ (reference sequence). Written as DNA, the CDR3 is TGTGCCAGCAGCTTGGGGGGGACCTACCAAGAGACCCAGTACTTC. Protein: CASSLGGTYQETQYF.

This clonotype appeared many times. J is TRBJ2-2 and V is TRBV29-1, with D perhaps matching TRBD1 (6 bases). CDR1 and CDR2 from the germline V gene are SQVTM and ANQGSEA. Trimming removed 3 bases from V and 1 base from J, with 6 bases in between. The length of the CDR3 is 13 residues. The CDR3: CSVDRGNTGELFF. The CDR3 coding sequence is TGCAGCGTTGACAGGGGGAACACCGGGGAGCTGTTTTTT.

V is TRBV28 and J is TRBJ1-5; D possibly corresponds to TRBD1 (5 bases). Trimming stripped 5 bases from V and 1 base from J, with 12 bases between. CDR3 length equals 15 residues. Germline CDR1 MDHEN, CDR2 SYDVKM. CDR3 in amino acids: CASSMPGGSNQPQHF. Here the CDR3 DNA reads TGTGCCAGCAGTATGCCCGGGGGGAGCAATCAGCCCCAGCATTTT.

This clonotype was picked up many times. The rearrangement links TRBV12-3 or TRBV12-4 to TRBJ1-1; maybe TRBD1 (5 bases). CDR3 size: 14 residues. Trimming stripped 8 bases from V and 1 base from J, with 14 bases between. The CDR3 DNA reads as TGTGCCAGCTTCGATAGGGGCCAGAACACTGAAGCTTTCTTT. Translating it yields CASFDRGQNTEAFF.

This clonotype was seen ten or more times. The chain employs TRBV20-1 and TRBJ2-7; TRBD1 might be the D (6 bases). The ends were cut back, 6 bases at V and 1 base at J, with 13 bases in the middle. Germline V gene data show CDR1 as DFQATT and CDR2 as SNEGSKA (reference sequence). This CDR3 is built from 13 residues. The CDR3 region has the DNA TGCAGTGCGTATGGACAGACATCCTACGAGCAGTACTTC. Translating it yields CSAYGQTSYEQYF.

The genes are TRBV6-2 or TRBV6-3 and TRBJ1-5, with 8 bases lining up with TRBD1. The CDR3 length is 17 residues. Germline assignment: CDR1 MNHEY and CDR2 SVGEGT. J lost 1 base, V lost 2 bases, and 7 bases had no gene match. The CDR3 region is CASSYPGQGWSNQPQHF. CDR3 nucleotides: TGTGCCAGCAGTTACCCTGGACAGGGATGGAGCAATCAGCCCCAGCATTTT.

This clonotype is categorized as medium-sized (0.01 to 0.1%). This rearrangement joins TRBV12-3 or TRBV12-4 to TRBJ2-5; maybe TRBD1 (5 bases). V gave up 5 bases and J gave up 1 base, with 11 bases separating them. CDR3 length: 14 residues. The CDR3 reads CASSIPDTQETQYF. The CDR3 nucleotides read TGTGCCAGCAGTATCCCGGACACCCAAGAGACCCAGTACTTC.

In the case of this clonotype: This may come from a read error, since a much larger clone is one base off. The rearrangement links TRBV4-1 to TRBJ1-5, with a possible D match to TRBD1 (6 bases). CDR1 is MGHRA, CDR2 YSYEKL, per germline. V was cut by 4 bases and J by 4 bases, with 17 bases left in between. This CDR3 region has 16 residues. The CDR3 sequence: CASSPSAGHQNQPQHF. Written as DNA, the CDR3 is TGCGCCAGCAGCCCAAGCGCGGGACATCAGAATCAGCCCCAGCATTTT.

This clonotype has a count of ten or more. The chain is built from TRBV5-6 and TRBJ1-2, with TRBD1 as a possible D gene (5 bases). Germline CDR1 SGHDT, CDR2 YYEEEE. V lost 1 base to trimming and J lost 2 bases, with 6 bases between them. The CDR3 has 13 amino acids. CDR3 DNA: TGTGCCAGCAGCTTGTGGGGGAACTATGGCTACACCTTC. It specifies CASSLWGNYGYTF.

This chain joins TRBV4-2 and TRBJ2-5; 8 nucleotides line up with TRBD2. Germline assignment: CDR1 LGHNA and CDR2 YNFKEQ. This CDR3 contains 14 residues. Trimming at V came to 1 base and at J to 3 bases, leaving 1 base not matched to a gene. The CDR3 spells CASSQGGLEETQYF. The DNA of the CDR3 is TGTGCCAGCAGCCAAGGGGGACTAGAAGAGACCCAGTACTTC.

On this clonotype itself: The final CDR3 position lacks the conserved phenylalanine or tryptophan, pointing to a likely read error. V is TRBV6-1 and J is TRBJ1-2; D unclear. Germline CDR1 MNHNS, CDR2 SASEGT. This CDR3 contains 13 residues. With 4 bases removed from V and 6 bases from J, the gap between germline ends came to 12 bases. This chain's CDR3 is CASSVKGQDGYTV. CDR3 DNA: TGTGCCAGCAGTGTAAAAGGCCAGGATGGCTACACCGTC.

This clonotype appeared many times. The chain uses TRBV7-9 and TRBJ1-2; no clear D gene. From germline, CDR1 is SEHNR and CDR2 FQNEAQ (reference sequence). Trimming left V 2 bases short and J 8 bases short, with 9 bases between. The length of the CDR3 is 12 residues. CDR3 loop: CASSLPSGGYTF. The CDR3, as DNA: TGTGCCAGCAGCTTACCGTCGGGAGGCTACACCTTC.

The chain recombines TRBV6-1 with TRBJ2-7; 9 bases are a match to TRBD2. V was pared by 7 bases and J by 3 bases, with 7 bases of the junction left unmatched. The CDR3 covers 14 residues. Germline V gene data show CDR1 as MNHNS and CDR2 as SASEGT. The CDR3 loop is CASNRGSGGYEQYF. CDR3 bases: TGTGCCAGCAACCGGGGTAGCGGGGGCTACGAGCAGTACTTC.

This clonotype appeared many times. J is TRBJ1-2 and V is TRBV12-3 or TRBV12-4, with D unclear. The CDR3 length is 14 residues. The ends were cut back, 6 bases at V and 2 bases at J, with 13 bases in the middle. This CDR3 reads CASSYGRKNYGYTF. The CDR3 DNA reads as TGTGCCAGCAGCTACGGTCGAAAGAACTATGGCTACACCTTC.

This clonotype turned up a few times. J is TRBJ2-2 and V is TRBV7-8, with D perhaps TRBD2 (6 bases). In germline, CDR1 is SGHVS, CDR2 FQNEAQ. The CDR3 loop spans 16 amino acids. V was pared by 5 bases and J by 5 bases, with 18 bases between. Here the CDR3 DNA reads TGTGCCAGCAGCCTCCGGCGGCCTAGCGAGACCGGGGAGCTGTTTTTT. Translating gives CASSLRRPSETGELFF.

This clonotype showed up many times. The V and J genes are TRBV30 and TRBJ2-5; D unresolved. Germline CDR1 GTSNPN, CDR2 SVGIG (reference sequence). This CDR3 is 14 amino acids long. Trimming took off 0 bases at V and 4 bases at J, with 12 bases between the two ends. CDR3 bases: TGTGCCTGGAGTGTCCCAGGCTTGGGAGAGACCCAGTACTTC. Residues: CAWSVPGLGETQYF.

As for this clonotype: The CDR3 does not close with the conserved phenylalanine or tryptophan, likely indicating a read error. The rearrangement links TRBV6-1 to TRBJ1-2; D remains unclear. CDR1 MNHNS and CDR2 SASEGT come from the germline V gene. V shed 9 bases and J shed 4 bases, with 12 bases lying between them. This CDR3 comprises 12 residues. The CDR3 nucleotides read TGTGCCAGGAGCTCCGAAGTCTATGGCTACACCTAC. Translating gives CARSSEVYGYTY.

This clonotype has at least ten counts. The chain couples TRBV27 to TRBJ1-3; D unclear. Trimming pared 3 bases from V and 8 bases from J, leaving 11 bases between. Germline values: CDR1 MNHEY, CDR2 SMNVEV (reference sequence). The CDR3 is 13 residues long. CDR3 nucleotides: TGTGCCAGCAGTTTTGAAAAAGGAGACACCATATATTTT. It specifies CASSFEKGDTIYF.